Listed below are T cell receptor beta chains from one sample, sequenced in a study of blood T cell repertoires in COVID-19. Sequenced by immunoSEQ multiplex PCR; TCRdb stores in-frame clones only, minus some. The top ten hold under 20% of the sample, which has about 76,000 clones, 80% to 90% seen once. The sample consisted of peripheral blood. Receptors originate from a woman aged 55-75 years with acute or convalescent COVID-19. Both conserved end residues are part of each CDR3. A D gene is named only where the DNA matches it firmly. Expanded clones get a size class; other rows say once, few or many, or leave the size out.

D	V	size	J	CDR3	DNA
.	TRBV9	.	TRBJ2-2	CASSPQGGTGELFF	TGTGCCAGCAGCCCACAAGGGGGAACCGGGGAGCTGTTTTTT
.	TRBV3-1/TRBV3-2	.	TRBJ2-5	CASSSTQGKETQYF	TGTGCCAGCAGCTCAACCCAGGGGAAAGAGACCCAGTACTTC
TRBD1	TRBV7-9	once	TRBJ1-2	CASSTLKTGEGYGYTF	TGTGCCAGCAGCACACTTAAGACAGGGGAAGGATATGGCTACACCTTC
.	TRBV5-8	.	TRBJ2-5	CASSSGTYLAKETQYF	TGTGCCAGCAGCTCAGGGACATACTTGGCCAAAGAGACCCAGTACTTC
TRBD2	TRBV3-1/TRBV3-2	.	TRBJ2-5	CASSPRLAGGDQETQYF	TGTGCCAGCAGCCCTAGACTAGCGGGGGGGGATCAAGAGACCCAGTACTTC
TRBD1	TRBV5-4	few	TRBJ2-1	CASSAGTGSYNEQFF	TGTGCCAGCAGCGCCGGGACAGGCTCCTACAATGAGCAGTTCTTC
.	TRBV6-2/TRBV6-3	.	TRBJ2-5	CASSQYGLTQETQYF	TGTGCCAGCAGCCAATACGGACTCACCCAAGAGACCCAGTACTTC
.	TRBV12-3/TRBV12-4	.	TRBJ1-2	CASSRTENYGYTF	TGTGCCAGCAGTAGGACAGAAAACTATGGCTACACCTTC
TRBD1	TRBV18	.	TRBJ1-1	CASSLDRGNTEAFF	TGTGCTAGCTCACTTGACAGGGGAAACACTGAAGCTTTCTTT
TRBD1	TRBV27	.	TRBJ1-2	CASSSDRVVDGYTF	TGTGCCAGCAGCTCTGACAGGGTCGTCGATGGCTACACCTTC
.	TRBV5-5	.	TRBJ1-1	CASSLTTGGTEAFF	TGTGCCAGCAGCTTGACGACGGGAGGCACTGAAGCTTTCTTT
TRBD1	TRBV7-2	once	TRBJ2-5	CASSLARTGGAETQYF	TGTGCCAGCAGCTTAGCGAGGACAGGGGGCGCGGAGACCCAGTACTTC
.	TRBV6-6	.	TRBJ1-1	CASSSLRGANTEAFF	TGTGCCAGCAGTTCTCTACGGGGGGCGAACACTGAAGCTTTCTTT
.	TRBV5-1	.	TRBJ1-1	CASSLPQMKNTEAFF	TGCGCCAGCAGCTTACCACAGATGAAGAACACTGAAGCTTTCTTT
TRBD1	TRBV27	once	TRBJ2-3	CASRIQGASPTDTQYF	TGTGCCAGCAGAATTCAGGGGGCTAGTCCCACAGATACGCAGTATTTT
.	TRBV12-3/TRBV12-4	.	TRBJ1-1	CASSSRGGTEAFF	TGTGCCAGCAGCTCCAGGGGTGGCACTGAAGCTTTCTTT
TRBD1	TRBV6-6	.	TRBJ1-2	CASRGQGVLYGYTF	TGTGCCAGCAGAGGACAGGGAGTCCTCTATGGCTACACCTTC
TRBD1	TRBV19	.	TRBJ1-5	CASSGGQGVYQPQHF	TGTGCCAGTAGTGGGGGACAGGGAGTATATCAGCCCCAGCATTTT
.	TRBV6-1	.	TRBJ1-2	CASSEFSTGPARGYTF	TGTGCCAGCAGTGAATTTAGTACAGGCCCGGCGCGAGGCTACACCTTC
TRBD1	TRBV6-1	once	TRBJ1-2	CASSEGRGGANGYTF	TGTGCCAGCAGTGAAGGGAGAGGGGGCGCAAATGGCTACACCTTC
.	TRBV7-9	.	TRBJ2-2	CASSLGVTGDTGELFF	TGTGCCAGCAGCTTAGGGGTCACAGGAGACACCGGGGAGCTGTTTTTT
.	TRBV5-1	.	TRBJ1-5	CASSLEGEGYQPQHF	TGCGCCAGCAGCTTGGAGGGGGAAGGGTATCAGCCCCAGCATTTT
.	TRBV5-4	.	TRBJ1-6	CASSLGDIMGGSPLHF	TGTGCCAGCAGCTTGGGTGATATCATGGGGGGTTCACCCCTCCACTTT
.	TRBV4-3	once	TRBJ2-5	CASSQVEGQGETQYF	TGCGCCAGCAGCCAGGTCGAGGGACAAGGAGAGACCCAGTACTTC
TRBD1	TRBV4-2	.	TRBJ2-5	CASSHSGTEGQETQYF	TGTGCCAGCAGCCATTCCGGGACAGAAGGCCAAGAGACCCAGTACTTC
.	TRBV12-3/TRBV12-4	.	TRBJ1-1	CASSLTGYTEAFF	TGTGCCAGCAGCCTCACAGGTTACACTGAAGCTTTCTTT
.	TRBV6-1	.	TRBJ2-2	CASSEVTGSNTGELFF	TGTGCCAGCAGTGAAGTCACAGGGTCGAACACCGGGGAGCTGTTTTTT
.	TRBV11-2	.	TRBJ2-7	CASSFLGGGYEQYF	TGTGCCAGCAGCTTTCTCGGAGGAGGCTACGAGCAGTACTTC
TRBD1	TRBV5-1	.	TRBJ2-7	CASRLGQANSYEQYF	TGCGCCAGCAGATTGGGACAGGCGAATTCCTACGAGCAGTACTTC
.	TRBV11-2	few	TRBJ2-3	CASSLGRTATDTQYF	TGTGCCAGCAGCCTAGGCCGGACAGCCACAGATACGCAGTATTTT
TRBD1	TRBV13	.	TRBJ1-1	CASSQDRGEAFF	TGTGCCAGCAGCCAGGACAGGGGAGAAGCTTTCTTT
TRBD2	TRBV6-1	few	TRBJ2-1	CASSALTSGGYNEQFF	TGTGCCAGCAGTGCACTGACTAGCGGGGGTTACAATGAGCAGTTCTTC
TRBD1	TRBV4-3	once	TRBJ1-2	CASSQDRTGGYGYTF	TGCGCCAGCAGCCAAGACCGGACAGGGGGATATGGCTACACCTTC
.	TRBV14	.	TRBJ2-7	CASSLSSYEQYF	TGTGCCAGCAGCCTCTCCTCCTACGAGCAGTACTTC
TRBD1	TRBV2	.	TRBJ2-1	CASSQDRGLMDEQFF	TGTGCCAGCAGCCAGGACAGGGGGCTTATGGATGAGCAGTTCTTC
TRBD1	TRBV7-2	.	TRBJ1-5	CASSHTTGGSNQPQHF	TGTGCCAGCAGCCATACAACAGGGGGTAGCAATCAGCCCCAGCATTTT
TRBD1	TRBV10-3	.	TRBJ2-2	CAIRDRAGGELFF	TGTGCCATCAGAGACAGGGCCGGCGGGGAGCTGTTTTTT
.	TRBV7-2	.	TRBJ2-5	CASSLPPRGQTQYF	TGTGCCAGCAGCTTACCTCCCAGGGGACAGACCCAGTACTTC
.	TRBV11-3	few	TRBJ2-2	CASYTGRDTGELFF	TGTGCCAGTTACACAGGGCGAGACACCGGGGAGCTGTTTTTT
TRBD1	TRBV5-6	.	TRBJ1-2	CASARDRGNYGYTF	TGTGCCAGCGCCCGGGACAGGGGAAACTACGGCTACACCTTC
TRBD2	TRBV3-1/TRBV3-2	few	TRBJ2-3	CASSLRRAGGPSDTQYF	TGTGCCAGCAGCCTTAGACGAGCGGGGGGGCCGTCAGATACGCAGTATTTT
TRBD1	TRBV25-1	.	TRBJ1-1	CASRKTGENTEAFF	TGTGCCAGCCGAAAGACAGGGGAGAACACTGAAGCTTTCTTT
TRBD1	TRBV3-1/TRBV3-2	.	TRBJ2-7	CASSQGIGTALHEQYF	TGTGCCAGCAGCCAAGGAATTGGGACAGCCCTCCACGAGCAGTACTTC
.	TRBV7-2	.	TRBJ1-5	CASSPLGGSQPQHF	TGTGCCAGCAGCCCCTTGGGGGGGTCGCAGCCCCAGCATTTT
TRBD1	TRBV5-6	.	TRBJ2-2	CASSLPGTGVIGELFF	TGTGCCAGCAGCCTACCCGGGACAGGGGTAATCGGGGAGCTGTTTTTT
TRBD1	TRBV28	.	TRBJ1-1	CASSFVGTANTEAFF	TGTGCCAGCAGTTTCGTCGGGACAGCGAACACTGAAGCTTTCTTT
TRBD2	TRBV6-5	.	TRBJ2-3	CASRPSGGTDTQYF	TGTGCCAGCAGACCAAGCGGGGGAACAGATACGCAGTATTTT